The entry that follows covers one T cell receptor beta chain sequence. Cohorts were assigned according to the clinical history that participants reported. Using immunoSEQ multiplex PCR, the repertoire was profiled, and TCRdb retains in-frame clones only, with some absent. The sample carries 310,000 or so clones, about nine tenths recorded once. The record originates from a study of blood T cell repertoires in COVID-19. Germline V CDR1 and CDR2: MGHRA, YSYEKL. V was shortened by 1 base and J by 0 bases, with 7 bases between the two germline ends. The CDR3 consists of 15 residues. The rearrangement uses TRBV4-1 and TRBJ1-3; D ambiguous. The clonotype was recovered from a woman under 30 who had recovered from COVID-19. The sequencing sample was made of PBMCs or T cells enriched from blood (not recorded which). This CDR3 reads CASSQGLISGNTIYF. CDR3 coding DNA: TGCGCCAGCAGCCAAGGTCTTATCTCTGGAAACACCATATATTTT.